This T cell receptor beta chain was identified during a study of graft-versus-host responses after intestinal transplantation. Study as a whole: Uniformly, recipients were administered anti-thymocyte globulin induction with subsequent tacrolimus and steroids for approximately three years.

For this clone: The target antigen is unknown.

The protocol was immunoSEQ multiplex PCR, while the TCRdb copy is restricted to in-frame clones and leaves out a portion. The table includes tens of thousands of clones, nearly 85% detected once. CDR3 length: 13 residues. Germline lookup yields CDR1 WSHSY and CDR2 SAAADI. V lost 0 bases, J lost 6 bases, and 8 bases lay in between. The J gene is TRBJ1-2, the V gene TRBV10-2, with unresolved D. The sample in question was unstimulated CD4+ T cells sorted from spleen or lymph node cells, obtained before transplant. The clonotype was recovered from a human donor who was the organ donor for an intestinal transplant. The CDR3 nucleotides are TGCGCCAGCAGTGAGTCGAGGAGTAATGGCTACACCTTC. This translates into CASSESRSNGYTF.